This TCR beta chain was sequenced in a study of shared clonotypes between healthy human individuals. The authors distributed each subset's genomic DNA evenly over several immunoSEQ plates. Original processing methods: Sequence data from immunoSEQ were junction-only and lacked quality scores; consequently, filtering differed. Profiled with immunoSEQ multiplex PCR; TCRdb holds only in-frame clones, not every one. From that table come the V and J calls and clone size; the DNA was used to work out D and trimming. The sample shows about 2.4 million clones, 80% to 95% of them seen only once. This CDR3 is built from 15 residues. CDR1 and CDR2 (germline): SNHLY, FYNNEI. J was trimmed by 2 bases and V by 3 bases; bases with no gene match: 4. Concerning this clone: Its antigen is currently unknown.

The study separated CD4+ cells into CD45RA+ naive and CD45RA-negative memory subsets. Study-wide results and caveats: A few donors had around 5% of their naive CD4 clonotypes in common.

The receptor was derived from a man aged 18 to 29 in good health. Some clones in this sample may be carry-over from other donors' samples. The J gene is TRBJ2-7, the V gene TRBV2, with 10 bases matching TRBD2. Sequenced: naive CD4+ T cells from PBMCs. Subset meaning: CD45RA+ positively selected. The CDR3 nucleotides read TGTGCCAGCAGTGATACTAGCGGGGAGCCCTACGAGCAGTACTTC. This translates into CASSDTSGEPYEQYF. Looking up the rest from reference TRBV2 and TRBJ2-7 gives the full variable domain: EPEVTQTPSHQVTQMGQEVILRCVPISNHLYFYWYRQILGQKVEFLVSFYNNEISEKSEIFDDQFSVERPDGSNFTLKIRSTKLEDSAMYFCASSDTSGEPYEQYFGPGTRLTVT.